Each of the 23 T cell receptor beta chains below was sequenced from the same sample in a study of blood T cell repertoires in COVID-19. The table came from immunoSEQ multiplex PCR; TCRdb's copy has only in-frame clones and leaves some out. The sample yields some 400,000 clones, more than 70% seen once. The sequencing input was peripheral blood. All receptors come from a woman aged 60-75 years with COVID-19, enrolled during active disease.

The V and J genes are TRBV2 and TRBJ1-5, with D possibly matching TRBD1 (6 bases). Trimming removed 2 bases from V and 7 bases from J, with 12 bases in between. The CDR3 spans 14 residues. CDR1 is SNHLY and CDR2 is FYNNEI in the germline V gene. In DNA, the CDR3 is TGTGCCAGCAGTGAACGGAAAACAGGGCAGCCCCAGCATTTT. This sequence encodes CASSERKTGQPQHF.

The CDR3 DNA reads as TGTGCCAGCAGCCCCGGGACTAGCGGGGGCAATGAGCAGTTCTTC. As protein: CASSPGTSGGNEQFF. The chain recombines TRBV5-4 with TRBJ2-1; the match to TRBD2 covers 14 bases. Germline assignment: CDR1 SGHNT and CDR2 YYREEE (reference sequence). The J segment lost 6 bases and the V segment lost 4 bases, leaving 3 bases of the junction unmatched. This CDR3 is built from 15 residues. Full variable domain (missing parts from reference TRBV5-4 and TRBJ2-1): ETGVTQSPTHLIKTRGQQVTLRCSSQSGHNTVSWYQQALGQGPQFIFQYYREEENGRGNFPPRFSGLQFPNYSSELNVNALELDDSALYLCASSPGTSGGNEQFFGPGTRLTVL.

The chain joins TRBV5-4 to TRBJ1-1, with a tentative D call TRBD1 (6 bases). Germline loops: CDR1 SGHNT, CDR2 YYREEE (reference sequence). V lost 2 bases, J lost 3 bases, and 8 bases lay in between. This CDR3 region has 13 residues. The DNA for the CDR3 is TGTGCCAGCAGCTTTGGGGGCCACACTGAAGCTTTCTTT. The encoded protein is CASSFGGHTEAFF.

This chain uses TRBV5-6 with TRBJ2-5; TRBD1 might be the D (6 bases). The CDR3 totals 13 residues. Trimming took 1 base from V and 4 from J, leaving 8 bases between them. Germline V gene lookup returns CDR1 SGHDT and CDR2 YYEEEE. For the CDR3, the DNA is TGTGCCAGCAGCTTGAACAGGGCAGAGACCCAGTACTTC. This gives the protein CASSLNRAETQYF.

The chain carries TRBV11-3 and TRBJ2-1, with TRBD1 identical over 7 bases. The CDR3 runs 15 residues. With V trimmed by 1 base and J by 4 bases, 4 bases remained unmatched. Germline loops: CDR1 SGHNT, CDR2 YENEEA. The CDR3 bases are TGTGCCAGCAGCTTAGGGAACAGGGGTTACAATGAGCAGTTCTTC. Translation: CASSLGNRGYNEQFF.

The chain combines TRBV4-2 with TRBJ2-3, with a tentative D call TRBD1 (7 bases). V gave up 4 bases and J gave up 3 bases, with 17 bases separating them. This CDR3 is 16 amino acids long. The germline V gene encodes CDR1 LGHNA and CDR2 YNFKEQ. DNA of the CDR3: TGTGCCAGCAGCCCCAGAGGGGGCGGGGCTACAGATACGCAGTATTTT. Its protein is CASSPRGGGATDTQYF.

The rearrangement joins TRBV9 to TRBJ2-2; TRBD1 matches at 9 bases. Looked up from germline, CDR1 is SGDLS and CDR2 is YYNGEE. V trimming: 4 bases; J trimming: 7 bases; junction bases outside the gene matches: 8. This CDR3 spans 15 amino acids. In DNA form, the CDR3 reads TGTGCCAGCAGCCTTACAGGGGGCGGAAACGGGGAGCTGTTTTTT. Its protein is CASSLTGGGNGELFF. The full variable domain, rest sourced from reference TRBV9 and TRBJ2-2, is DSGVTQTPKHLITATGQRVTLRCSPRSGDLSVYWYQQSLDQGLQFLIQYYNGEERAKGNILERFSAQQFPDLHSELNLSSLELGDSALYFCASSLTGGGNGELFFGEGSRLTVL.

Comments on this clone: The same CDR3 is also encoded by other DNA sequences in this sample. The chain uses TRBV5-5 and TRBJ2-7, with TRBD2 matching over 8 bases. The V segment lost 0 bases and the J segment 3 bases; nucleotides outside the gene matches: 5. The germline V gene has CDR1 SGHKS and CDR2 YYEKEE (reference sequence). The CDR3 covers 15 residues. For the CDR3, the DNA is TGTGCCAGCAGCTTGGGTCTCGGGGGGGTCTACGAGCAGTACTTC. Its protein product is CASSLGLGGVYEQYF.

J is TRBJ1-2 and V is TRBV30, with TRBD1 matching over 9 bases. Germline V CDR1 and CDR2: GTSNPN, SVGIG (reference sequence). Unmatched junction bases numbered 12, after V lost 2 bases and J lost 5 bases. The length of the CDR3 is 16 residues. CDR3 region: CAWSSSRTGVTYGYTF. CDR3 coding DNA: TGTGCCTGGAGTAGTTCGAGGACAGGGGTTACGTATGGCTACACCTTC.

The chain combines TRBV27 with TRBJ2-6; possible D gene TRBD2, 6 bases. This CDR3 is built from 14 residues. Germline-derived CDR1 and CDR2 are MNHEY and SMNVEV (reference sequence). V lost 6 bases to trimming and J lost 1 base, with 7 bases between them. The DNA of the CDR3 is TGTGCCAGCAGGACTAGTTCTGGGGCCAACGTCCTGACTTTC. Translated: CASRTSSGANVLTF. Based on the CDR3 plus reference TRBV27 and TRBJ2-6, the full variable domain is EAQVTQNPRYLITVTGKKLTVTCSQNMNHEYMSWYRQDPGLGLRQIYYSMNVEVTDKGDVPEGYKVSRKEKRNFPLILESPSPNQTSLYFCASRTSSGANVLTFGAGSRLTVL.

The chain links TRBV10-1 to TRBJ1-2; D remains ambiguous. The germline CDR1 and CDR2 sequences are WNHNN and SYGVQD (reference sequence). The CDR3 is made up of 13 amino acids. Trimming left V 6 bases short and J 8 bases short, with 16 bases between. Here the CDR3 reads CASSQDSSRGYTF. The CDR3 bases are TGCGCCAGCAGCCAGGACTCCTCCCGGGGCTACACCTTC.

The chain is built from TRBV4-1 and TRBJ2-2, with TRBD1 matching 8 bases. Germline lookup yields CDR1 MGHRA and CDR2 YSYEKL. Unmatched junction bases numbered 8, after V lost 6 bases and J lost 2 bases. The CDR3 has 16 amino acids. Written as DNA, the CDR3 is TGCGCCAGCAGTCCCTGGGGACAGGTTAACACCGGGGAGCTGTTTTTT. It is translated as CASSPWGQVNTGELFF.

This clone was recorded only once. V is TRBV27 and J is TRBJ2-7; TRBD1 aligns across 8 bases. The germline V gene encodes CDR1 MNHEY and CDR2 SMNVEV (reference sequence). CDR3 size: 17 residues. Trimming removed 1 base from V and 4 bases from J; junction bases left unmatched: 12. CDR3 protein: CASSLFAGGRFVYEQYF. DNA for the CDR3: TGTGCCAGCAGTTTATTCGCAGGGGGCCGGTTTGTTTACGAGCAGTACTTC.

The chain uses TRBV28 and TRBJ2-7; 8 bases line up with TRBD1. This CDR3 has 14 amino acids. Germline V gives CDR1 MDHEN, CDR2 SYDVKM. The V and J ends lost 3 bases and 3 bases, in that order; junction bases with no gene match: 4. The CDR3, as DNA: TGTGCCAGCAGTTTGTTAGACAGGGGCTACGAGCAGTACTTC. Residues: CASSLLDRGYEQYF. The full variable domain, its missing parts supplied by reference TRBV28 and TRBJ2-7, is DVKVTQSSRYLVKRTGEKVFLECVQDMDHENMFWYRQDPGLGLRLIYFSYDVKMKEKGDIPEGYSVSREKKERFSLILESASTNQTSMYLCASSLLDRGYEQYFGPGTRLTVT.

In nucleotides, the CDR3 is TGTGCCTGGAGTAAGGGGCAACCAGGCCAGCCCCAGCATTTT. Encoded protein: CAWSKGQPGQPQHF. This chain links TRBV30 with TRBJ1-5; tentative D call: TRBD1 (5 bases). V lost 2 bases to trimming and J lost 7 bases, with 15 bases between them. Per germline, CDR1 GTSNPN and CDR2 SVGIG (reference sequence). This CDR3 has 14 residues.

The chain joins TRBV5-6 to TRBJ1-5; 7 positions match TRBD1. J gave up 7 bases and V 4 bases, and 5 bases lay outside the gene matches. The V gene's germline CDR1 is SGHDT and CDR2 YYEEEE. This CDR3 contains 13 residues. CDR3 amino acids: CASSLGQAQPQHF. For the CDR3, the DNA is TGTGCCAGCAGCCTCGGACAGGCCCAGCCCCAGCATTTT.

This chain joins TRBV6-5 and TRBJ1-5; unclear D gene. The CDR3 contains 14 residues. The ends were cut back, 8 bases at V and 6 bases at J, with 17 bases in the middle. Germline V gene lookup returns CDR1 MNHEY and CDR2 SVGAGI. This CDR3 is CASSPRRWGQPQHF. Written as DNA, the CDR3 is TGTGCCAGCTCCCCGAGGAGGTGGGGTCAGCCCCAGCATTTT.

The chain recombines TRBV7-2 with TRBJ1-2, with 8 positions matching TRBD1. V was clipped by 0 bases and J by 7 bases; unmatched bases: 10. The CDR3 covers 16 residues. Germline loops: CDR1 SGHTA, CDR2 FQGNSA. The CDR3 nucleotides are TGTGCCAGCAGCTTAGCTAGGGCAGGGGGCAGGGGTGGCTACACCTTC. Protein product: CASSLARAGGRGGYTF.

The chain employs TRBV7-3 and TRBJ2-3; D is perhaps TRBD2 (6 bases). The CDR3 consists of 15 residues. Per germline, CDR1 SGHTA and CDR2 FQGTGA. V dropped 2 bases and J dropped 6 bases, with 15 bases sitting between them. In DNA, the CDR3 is TGTGCCAGCAGCTTATCCCCGGGGGTGGTGGATACGCAGTATTTT. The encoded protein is CASSLSPGVVDTQYF.

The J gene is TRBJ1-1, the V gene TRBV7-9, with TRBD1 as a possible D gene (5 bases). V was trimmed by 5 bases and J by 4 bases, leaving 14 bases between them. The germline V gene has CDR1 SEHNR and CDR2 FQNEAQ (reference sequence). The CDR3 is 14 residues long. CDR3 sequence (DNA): TGTGCCAGCAGCCTGGACCCGGGGGGCACTGAAGCTTTCTTT. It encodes CASSLDPGGTEAFF.

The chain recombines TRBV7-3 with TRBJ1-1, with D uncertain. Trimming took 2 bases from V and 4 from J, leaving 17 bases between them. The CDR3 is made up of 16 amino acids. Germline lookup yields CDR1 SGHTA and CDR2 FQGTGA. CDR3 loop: CASSLAPGGLSTEAFF. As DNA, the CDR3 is TGTGCCAGCAGCTTAGCTCCAGGAGGGCTAAGCACTGAAGCTTTCTTT.

CDR3 amino acids: CASSFTGGPDEQFF. The CDR3 nucleotides are TGTGCCAGCAGCTTTACGGGGGGGCCGGATGAGCAGTTCTTC. V gene TRBV7-3 combines with J gene TRBJ2-1; the match to TRBD2 covers 8 bases. Germline trimming cut 3 bases from V and 8 bases from J; bases unmatched to any gene: 6. Germline V gene sequence: CDR1 SGHTA, CDR2 FQGTGA. The CDR3 extends over 14 amino acids.

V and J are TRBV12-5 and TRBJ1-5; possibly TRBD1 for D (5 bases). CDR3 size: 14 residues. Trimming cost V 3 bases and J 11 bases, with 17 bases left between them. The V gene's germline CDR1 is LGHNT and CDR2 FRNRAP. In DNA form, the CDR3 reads TGTGCTAGTGGTTTAGACAGTTCCCTAGGGTCCCAGCATTTT. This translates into CASGLDSSLGSQHF.